The source of this TCR beta chain is a study of blood T cell repertoires in COVID-19 (dated by TCRdb to 2020 to 2021). At the level of the whole study: Samples from collaborators originated in the United States, Italy and Spain and spanned both the acute and convalescent phases of COVID-19. The sample metadata nearly always contained a de-identified subject ID, COVID-19 status, age in years and sex. Where HLA class I and class II types were available, the types were taken from metadata supplied by the sample provider, not from assay-based typing. The repertoires were released in a freely available public database meant as a resource for research on the immune response to SARS-CoV-2. The samples were drawn from the first 160 participants of the ongoing ImmuneRACE study and from 950 to 1,500 subjects provided by 6 global collaborators. The prospective study material was composed of cDNA or gDNA derived from T cells, B-cell-depleted T cells, or PBMCs. Subjects who had been exposed to COVID-19, were actively infected with it, or had recovered from it provided the deeply sampled blood TCRbeta repertoires that made up the dataset. General findings and caveats noted by the study authors: The quantity of clinical and demographic metadata differed by source and by participant and was supplied without curation.

Enrolling through a virtual design, the prospective study's participants ranged in age from about 18 to 89 years and lived across 24 United States geographic areas. To assign participants to cohorts, the prospective study relied on clinical history that participants themselves reported in a screening survey and a study questionnaire. Mobile phlebotomists in the prospective study collected whole blood, serum and a nasopharyngeal or oropharyngeal swab from every participant. Participants in the prospective study had the option to provide additional blood draws and questionnaires over a roughly 2-month period. Blood samples from the prospective study were shipped frozen or at room temperature prior to DNA extraction. Looking up the germline V gene (reference sequence) yields CDR1 GTSNPN and CDR2 SVGIG. V ends up 3 bases short and J 2 bases short, with an unmatched junction base count of 8. The CDR3, from cysteine to phenylalanine, totals 15 residues. CDR3 DNA only is kept here, 45 bases in frame from base 1.

To note about this clone: Its cognate antigen has yet to be identified. The sample holds no much larger clone one base away, and base qualities are not on file.

The immunoSEQ Assay, a bias-controlled multiplex PCR, was used to amplify TCRbeta CDR3 regions from genomic DNA. Per the original workflow: The number of nucleated cells in each sample was estimated from the amplification of reference gene primers within the assay. Sequence reads were collapsed and filtered to measure the absolute abundance of every unique TCRbeta CDR3 rearrangement. For each sample, productive Simpson clonality was calculated as the square root of Simpson's diversity index over productive rearrangements. TCRdb limited this immuneACCESS table to in-frame rearrangements with V and J called. A share of clones is missing; checked studies link under half to unresolved V genes, and the rest is unexplained. V and J calls plus clone size are reproduced from that table; the DNA served to infer D and trimming. This sample holds some 140,000 clones; approximately 88% were observed only once. Under 5.5% of the sample is in the top ten clones.

Here the chain combines TRBV30 and TRBJ2-7, with 9 middle bases fitting TRBD1. This clonotype was sampled from a man aged 40-50 years with acute COVID-19. The sample was PBMCs or T cells enriched from blood (not recorded which). The DNA is as follows: TGTGCCTGGAGCAGAACCGGGACAGGGCCCTACGAGCAGTACTTC. It encodes CAWSRTGTGPYEQYF.